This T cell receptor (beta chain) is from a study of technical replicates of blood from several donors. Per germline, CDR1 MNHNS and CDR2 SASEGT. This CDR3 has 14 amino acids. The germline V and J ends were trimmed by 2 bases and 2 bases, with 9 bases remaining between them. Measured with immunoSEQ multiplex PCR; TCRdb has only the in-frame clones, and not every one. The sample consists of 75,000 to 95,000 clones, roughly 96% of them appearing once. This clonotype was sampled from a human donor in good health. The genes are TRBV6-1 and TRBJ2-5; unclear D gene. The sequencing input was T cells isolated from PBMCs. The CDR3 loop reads CASSESLLQETQYF. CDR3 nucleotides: TGTGCCAGCAGTGAAAGCCTGCTACAAGAGACCCAGTACTTC.